These 21 T cell receptor beta chains were sequenced from one sample in a study of T cells expressing NK-cell markers (TCRdb year 2020). The library was prepared using 5' RACE. The sequencer was an Illumina HiSeq 2000. After reprocessing by TCRdb, each CDR3 protein sequence is one entry, and no DNA is given. The sample table records 120,000 to 150,000 distinct CDR3 sequences. 9.5% to 15% of the sample is taken by the ten largest. The sequenced sample consisted of blood T cells: a sorted CD56 or NKG2C T cell subset, CD4+ or CD8+ T cells, or bulk PBMC T cells (not recorded which). These receptor sequences come from a man between 18 and 29 years old in good health. Donor details come from another sample of the same person, matched by shared clones.

The chain joins TRBV5-4 to TRBJ2-1; absent DNA, TCRdb's TRBD2 call cannot be checked. Germline V CDR1 and CDR2: SGHNT, YYREEE (reference sequence). This CDR3 contains 17 residues. CDR3: CASSSGTGLAGDNEQFF.

The chain links TRBV19 to TRBJ2-3. The CDR3 totals 14 residues. Germline values: CDR1 LNHDA, CDR2 SQIVND (reference sequence). This CDR3 is CASSIIGNTDTQYF.

V usage is TRBV29-1 and J usage is TRBJ1-4. Germline V gene lookup returns CDR1 SQVTM and CDR2 ANQGSEA. This CDR3 has 16 residues. The CDR3 spells CSVEDGQLETNEKLFF.

The V gene is TRBV12-3 or TRBV12-4, the J gene TRBJ2-1; no DNA is available, so the TRBD1 call from TCRdb remains unchecked. The CDR3 has 15 amino acids. The CDR3 loop reads CASSSRGGRDNEQFF.

V and J are TRBV24-1 and TRBJ2-5; the D call from TCRdb, TRBD1, cannot be confirmed without DNA. Germline CDR1 KGHDR, CDR2 SFDVKD. CDR3 length: 15 residues. CDR3 region: CATSDLDRDRETQYF.

This chain links TRBV4-3 with TRBJ2-5; TCRdb returns TRBD1, unconfirmable since there is no DNA. This CDR3 contains 15 residues. CDR1 is LGHNA, CDR2 YSLEER, per germline. This CDR3 reads CASSQDWTGQETQYF.

This chain uses TRBV29-1 with TRBJ2-1; checking the TCRdb D call of TRBD2 is not possible without DNA. CDR3 length equals 16 residues. CDR1 is SQVTM and CDR2 is ANQGSEA in the germline V gene. CDR3 sequence reads: CSVEDRGGGSYNEQFF.

The gene calls are TRBV20-1 and TRBJ2-1; the D call from TCRdb, TRBD2, cannot be confirmed without DNA. The CDR3 length is 19 residues. Germline CDR1 DFQATT, CDR2 SNEGSKA (reference sequence). The CDR3: CSASSRTSVGGPWIHEQFF.

The rearrangement uses TRBV30 and TRBJ1-1. Germline V gene lookup returns CDR1 GTSNPN and CDR2 SVGIG (reference sequence). The CDR3 is 16 residues long. The CDR3 is CAWSVYRRNLNTEAFF.

This CDR3 is CASSPRFSGSTEAFF. The chain uses TRBV7-9 and TRBJ1-1. The CDR3 sequence is 15 residues long. Germline CDR1 SEHNR, CDR2 FQNEAQ (reference sequence). The whole variable domain, filled in from reference TRBV7-9 and TRBJ1-1, reads DTGVSQNPRHKITKRGQNVTFRCDPISEHNRLYWYRQTLGQGPEFLTYFQNEAQLEKSRLLSDRFSAERPKGSFSTLEIQRTEQGDSAMYLCASSPRFSGSTEAFFGQGTRLTVV.

The chain recombines TRBV2 with TRBJ2-6; with no DNA, the TCRdb D assignment of TRBD2 cannot be verified. The germline V gene encodes CDR1 SNHLY and CDR2 FYNNEI. The CDR3 runs 20 residues. CDR3 sequence reads: CASSEATSGRHSSGANVLTF.

The chain joins TRBV29-1 to TRBJ2-2; the D call of TRBD2 rests on TCRdb alone, since no DNA is present to check it. The CDR3 is 16 residues long. Looked up from germline, CDR1 is SQVTM and CDR2 is ANQGSEA. The CDR3 sequence: CSVGPSAGEGTGELFF.

CDR3 region: CASSLGIGGRTDTQYF. This rearrangement joins TRBV7-3 to TRBJ2-3; TCRdb designates TRBD1, a call that cannot be tested without DNA. Germline V CDR1 and CDR2: SGHTA, FQGTGA. This CDR3 region has 16 residues.

CDR3 sequence: CASRRARSDTEAFF. This chain links TRBV5-1 with TRBJ1-1. Germline V gene lookup returns CDR1 SGHRS and CDR2 YFSETQ. CDR3 size: 14 residues.

This chain connects TRBV6-1 to TRBJ2-3; the TCRdb call, TRBD2, lacks DNA for checking. The germline V gene has CDR1 MNHNS and CDR2 SASEGT. CDR3 length: 16 residues. The CDR3 is CASSQRTSGKGDTQYF.

The chain couples TRBV7-7 to TRBJ2-1; TCRdb's D call of TRBD2 is untestable without DNA. The CDR3 totals 13 residues. Germline V gene data show CDR1 as SSHAT and CDR2 as FNYEAQ (reference sequence). CDR3 region: CASSFETSDEQFF.

V and J are TRBV7-6 and TRBJ2-5; TCRdb proposes TRBD2, but this gene call is untestable without DNA. Germline V CDR1 and CDR2: SGHVS, FNYEAQ. The CDR3 length is 13 residues. The CDR3 loop reads CASSLGGREDQYF.

V gene TRBV7-9 combines with J gene TRBJ2-1. CDR1 and CDR2 (germline): SEHNR, FQNEAQ (reference sequence). CDR3 length: 14 amino acids. The CDR3 sequence: CASNPGAPYNEQFF.

This chain joins TRBV5-1 and TRBJ2-7; as DNA is missing, the TRBD2 call by TCRdb cannot be tested. CDR1 is SGHRS and CDR2 is YFSETQ in the germline V gene. CDR3 length: 16 residues. The CDR3 loop is CASSLAVLEETYEQYF.

The chain is built from TRBV7-3 and TRBJ2-1; TCRdb proposes TRBD1, but this gene call is untestable without DNA. CDR1 SGHTA and CDR2 FQGTGA come from the germline V gene. The CDR3 runs to 15 residues. CDR3 amino acids: CASSLMGRDRDEQFF.

This rearrangement joins TRBV7-9 to TRBJ2-5; TCRdb's D call, TRBD2, is unchecked because there is no DNA. Germline V CDR1 and CDR2: SEHNR, FQNEAQ (reference sequence). The CDR3 totals 15 residues. The CDR3 loop reads CASSRTSGAQETQYF.